This TCR beta chain stems from a study of blood T cells in healthy people across ages. Study conclusions and caveats: Diversity was higher, and naive CD4+ cells more numerous, in long-lived donors than in aged donors. PBMCs went unsorted, and a conclusive naive versus antigen-experienced comparison was therefore prevented. A roughly linear fall in TCR beta diversity per million T cells was seen with increasing age.

As concerns this clonotype: Its antigen is unknown.

With a J-beta primer mix and a sample-barcoded 5' primer, a second PCR ran roughly 6 to 11 cycles. TCRdb reanalysed the 5' RACE reads using MiXCR and keeps one entry per CDR3 protein. The sample consists of about 680,000 distinct CDR3 sequences, over 45% of them appearing once. V lost 2 bases, J lost 3 bases, and 20 bases lay in between. This CDR3 has 17 amino acids. The germline CDR1 and CDR2 sequences are SEHNR and FQNEAQ (reference sequence). This TCR was recovered from a woman aged 60-70 years in good health. The J gene is TRBJ2-7, the V gene TRBV7-9; D is perhaps TRBD2 (6 bases). Input material: blood. CDR3 protein: CASSLIPWRAEDYEQYF. In DNA form, the CDR3 reads TGTGCCAGCAGCTTAATTCCCTGGAGGGCCGAAGACTACGAGCAGTACTTC.